These 21 T cell receptor beta chains originate from one sample sequenced in a study of shared clonotypes between healthy human individuals. Produced via immunoSEQ multiplex PCR; TCRdb's table is partial and in-frame only. This sample has some 490,000 clones, with roughly 80% found just once. The sample consisted of PBMCs. All receptors derive from a woman between 35 and 50 years old in good health. Some clones in this sample may be carry-over from other donors' samples.

This clone was counted only a few times. The CDR3 bases are TGCGCCAGCAGCCCACAAGTCTGGAAACGGACCACAGATACGCAGTATTTT. Protein: CASSPQVWKRTTDTQYF. The chain couples TRBV4-1 to TRBJ2-3, with D unclear. The CDR3 runs 17 residues. The ends were cut back, 4 bases at V and 2 bases at J, with 19 bases in the middle. The germline V gene encodes CDR1 MGHRA and CDR2 YSYEKL.

Details on this clone: Additional DNA sequences in this sample encode the identical CDR3. The rearrangement joins TRBV11-3 to TRBJ2-1; possible D gene TRBD2, 5 bases. CDR1 and CDR2 (germline): SGHNT, YENEEA. CDR3 size: 15 residues. V was trimmed by 1 base and J by 0 bases, leaving 7 bases between them. The CDR3 spells CASSLGGSSYNEQFF. CDR3 DNA sequence: TGTGCCAGCAGCTTAGGAGGGAGCTCCTACAATGAGCAGTTCTTC.

The table lists this clone with a few counts. The chain couples TRBV7-8 to TRBJ2-5; TRBD2 might be the D (5 bases). Trimming stripped 5 bases from V and 5 bases from J, with 12 bases between. The germline V gene has CDR1 SGHVS and CDR2 FQNEAQ. The CDR3 is 13 residues long. The CDR3 sequence is CASSSEASETQYF. The DNA for the CDR3 is TGTGCCAGCAGCAGTGAGGCTAGCGAGACCCAGTACTTC.

The chain joins TRBV30 to TRBJ2-4; 10 bases map to TRBD2. CDR3 length equals 15 residues. V trimming: 2 bases; J trimming: 3 bases; junction bases outside the gene matches: 4. The germline CDR1 and CDR2 sequences are GTSNPN and SVGIG (reference sequence). CDR3 DNA sequence: TGTGCCTGGAGTACTAGCGGGGTAAACAAAAACATTCAGTACTTC. It encodes CAWSTSGVNKNIQYF.

This clone occurred a few times. The gene calls are TRBV6-5 and TRBJ1-2; possible D gene TRBD1, 5 bases. CDR1 and CDR2 (germline): MNHEY, SVGAGI. Deletions cut 5 bases from V and 8 bases from J, with 9 bases between. This CDR3 spans 11 amino acids. The CDR3 bases are TGTGCCAGCAGTGGGGGAGGCGGCTACACCTTC. This translates into CASSGGGGYTF.

The chain is built from TRBV11-1 and TRBJ2-5; no firm D call. Matching the DNA end better, TRBJ2-7 makes the J call doubtful. The CDR3 sequence is 13 residues long. CDR1 and CDR2 (germline): SGHAT, FQDESV (reference sequence). CDR3 region: CASSLETSYEQYF. The CDR3 region has the DNA TGTGCCAGCAGCTTAGAAACCTCCTACGAGCAGTACTTC.

CDR3 in amino acids: CASSLGDSHYEQYF. The CDR3 coding sequence is TGTGCCAGCAGCTTAGGGGACAGTCACTACGAGCAGTACTTC. V and J are TRBV7-8 and TRBJ2-7; TRBD1 agrees at 7 bases. V was clipped by 1 base and J by 3 bases; unmatched bases: 3. The CDR3 contains 14 residues. CDR1 is SGHVS and CDR2 is FQNEAQ in the germline V gene.

The rearrangement links TRBV30 to TRBJ2-3, with 12 bases that match TRBD2. Germline V lookup: CDR1 GTSNPN, CDR2 SVGIG (reference sequence). This CDR3 has 17 residues. Trimming at V came to 2 bases and at J to 2 bases, leaving 8 bases not matched to a gene. CDR3 in amino acids: CAWSRSGLAGYTDTQYF. For the CDR3, the DNA is TGTGCCTGGAGTCGATCCGGACTAGCGGGATACACAGATACGCAGTATTTT.

DNA of the CDR3: TGTGCCAGTAGTCCGAGGGGCAGGGACTACGAGCAGTACTTC. Translating it yields CASSPRGRDYEQYF. This chain connects TRBV19 to TRBJ2-7; D may match TRBD1 or TRBD2 (5 bases each). Germline CDR1 LNHDA, CDR2 SQIVND (reference sequence). This CDR3 has 14 amino acids. Trimming shortened V by 5 bases and J by 3 bases, and 14 bases separated the two germline ends.

This clone was detected only once. This chain uses TRBV6-5 with TRBJ1-2; D not resolved. V lost 5 bases, J lost 7 bases, and 17 bases lay in between. The CDR3 is 14 residues long. Germline V gene sequence: CDR1 MNHEY, CDR2 SVGAGI. The CDR3: CASSPTTPLRGYTF. The CDR3 bases are TGTGCCAGCAGTCCCACGACCCCCCTTCGTGGCTACACCTTC.

The gene calls are TRBV2 and TRBJ2-3; D remains unclear. This CDR3 comprises 14 residues. Germline-derived CDR1 and CDR2 are SNHLY and FYNNEI. The V end lost 2 bases, the J end lost 0 bases, and 6 bases lay between the germline ends. The CDR3 loop is CASSEFRSTDTQYF. The CDR3, as DNA: TGTGCCAGCAGTGAATTTCGTAGCACAGATACGCAGTATTTT.

V and J are TRBV9 and TRBJ1-2; 9 positions agree with TRBD1. The V gene end was trimmed by 3 bases and the J gene end by 4 bases; junction bases not matched to a gene: 4. Per the germline V gene, CDR1 is SGDLS and CDR2 is YYNGEE. This CDR3 region has 14 residues. The CDR3 spells CASSGDRATYGYTF. Here the CDR3 DNA reads TGTGCCAGCAGCGGGGACAGGGCCACCTATGGCTACACCTTC.

V usage is TRBV28 and J usage is TRBJ1-4; D possibly corresponds to TRBD1 (6 bases). Trimming stripped 6 bases from V and 3 bases from J, with 14 bases between. CDR3 length: 15 amino acids. Germline V gene sequence: CDR1 MDHEN, CDR2 SYDVKM. CDR3 coding DNA: TGTGCCAGCAGCCTTAGGGGGAGACCTAATGAAAAACTGTTTTTT. This encodes CASSLRGRPNEKLFF.

This chain uses TRBV6-1 with TRBJ1-2, with D maybe TRBD1 (6 bases). Trimming stripped 4 bases from V and 4 bases from J, with 22 bases between. CDR3 size: 17 residues. The germline V gene has CDR1 MNHNS and CDR2 SASEGT. CDR3 sequence (DNA): TGTGCCAGCAGTGGAGCCAGTAGGGGGGTCGGGATCTATGGCTACACCTTC. Protein: CASSGASRGVGIYGYTF.

The chain is built from TRBV6-6 and TRBJ2-5; D is possibly TRBD1 or TRBD2 (6 bases each). CDR1 and CDR2 from the germline V gene are MNHNY and SVGAGI (reference sequence). Trimming stripped 2 bases from V and 3 bases from J, with 10 bases between. The CDR3 contains 14 residues. The CDR3 spells CASSYEGGKETQYF. CDR3 nucleotide sequence: TGTGCCAGCAGTTACGAGGGGGGAAAAGAGACCCAGTACTTC.

A remark on this clone: A far bigger clonotype differs at one base, so this is likely a read error. This same CDR3 is encoded by further DNA sequences in the sample. The chain links TRBV2 to TRBJ2-3; D remains unclear. The CDR3 loop spans 13 amino acids. Germline V CDR1 and CDR2: SNHLY, FYNNEI. Here the CDR3 DNA reads TGTGCCAGCAGTGCCGATATGGCAGATACACAGTATTTT. Its protein product is CASSADMADTQYF.

This clone was recorded once. This chain uses TRBV9 with TRBJ2-4; D might be TRBD2 (6 bases). The CDR3 is 13 amino acids. V lost 3 bases and J lost 4, with 8 bases in between. Germline lookup yields CDR1 SGDLS and CDR2 YYNGEE. CDR3 residues: CASSEGTKNIQYF. CDR3 DNA: TGTGCCAGCAGCGAAGGGACTAAAAACATTCAGTACTTC.

V usage is TRBV28 and J usage is TRBJ2-7; D perhaps matches TRBD2 (6 bases). CDR1 and CDR2 from the germline V gene are MDHEN and SYDVKM. The length of the CDR3 is 19 residues. Trimming took off 3 bases at V and 3 bases at J, with 27 bases between the two ends. The CDR3 protein is CASSFMPGRRRDPYYEQYF. CDR3 DNA sequence: TGTGCCAGCAGTTTTATGCCGGGACGTAGGAGGGACCCATACTACGAGCAGTACTTC.

The table lists this clone with a count of one. The chain employs TRBV29-1 and TRBJ2-2; 12 positions match TRBD2. CDR1 and CDR2 (germline): SQVTM, ANQGSEA. CDR3 length: 13 residues. The trim removed 4 bases at V and 6 bases at J, leaving 0 bases unmatched. In DNA form, the CDR3 reads TGCAGCGTTGGGACTAGCGGGGCCGGGGAGCTGTTTTTT. Residues: CSVGTSGAGELFF.

The chain joins TRBV5-6 to TRBJ1-2; 8 positions agree with TRBD1. Per the germline V gene, CDR1 is SGHDT and CDR2 is YYEEEE. CDR3 length equals 16 residues. With 4 bases clipped from V and 4 bases from J, the junction kept 12 bases outside the gene matches. The CDR3 DNA is TGTGCCAGCAGCGCGAAAAGACAGGGGATCGTCTATGGCTACACCTTC. It is translated as CASSAKRQGIVYGYTF.

Details on this clone: A read error likely explains this, since a far larger clone differs by one base. CDR3 coding DNA: TGTGCCAGCTCACCGGGACAGTGCTCAGGAAACACCATATATTTT. This gives the protein CASSPGQCSGNTIYF. The chain has TRBV18 and TRBJ1-3; TRBD1 matches at 7 bases. V was pared by 3 bases and J by 4 bases, with 6 bases of the junction left unmatched. There are 15 residues in the CDR3. Germline CDR1 KGHSH, CDR2 LQKENI.